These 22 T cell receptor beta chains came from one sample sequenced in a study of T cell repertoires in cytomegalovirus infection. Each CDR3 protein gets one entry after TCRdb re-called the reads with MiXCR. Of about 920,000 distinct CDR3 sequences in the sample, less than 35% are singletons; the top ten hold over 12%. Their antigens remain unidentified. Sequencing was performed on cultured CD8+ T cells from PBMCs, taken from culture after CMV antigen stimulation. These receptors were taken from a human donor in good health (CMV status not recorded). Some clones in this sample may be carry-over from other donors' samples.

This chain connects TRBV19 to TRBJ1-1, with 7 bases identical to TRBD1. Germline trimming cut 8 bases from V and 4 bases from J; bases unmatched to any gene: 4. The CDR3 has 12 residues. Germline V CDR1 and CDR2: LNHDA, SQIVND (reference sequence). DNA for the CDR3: TGTGCCAGTCACAGGGGATCCACTGAAGCTTTCTTT. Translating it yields CASHRGSTEAFF.

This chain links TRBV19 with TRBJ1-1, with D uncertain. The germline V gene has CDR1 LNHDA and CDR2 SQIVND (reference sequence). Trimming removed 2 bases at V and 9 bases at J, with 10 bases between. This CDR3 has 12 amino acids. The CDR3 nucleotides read TGTGCCAGTAGTATATCGGGGAAAAAAGCTTTCTTT. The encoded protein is CASSISGKKAFF. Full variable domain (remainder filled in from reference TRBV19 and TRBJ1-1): DGGITQSPKYLFRKEGQNVTLSCEQNLNHDAMYWYRQDPGQGLRLIYYSQIVNDFQKGDIAEGYSVSREKKESFPLTVTSAQKNPTAFYLCASSISGKKAFFGQGTRLTVV.

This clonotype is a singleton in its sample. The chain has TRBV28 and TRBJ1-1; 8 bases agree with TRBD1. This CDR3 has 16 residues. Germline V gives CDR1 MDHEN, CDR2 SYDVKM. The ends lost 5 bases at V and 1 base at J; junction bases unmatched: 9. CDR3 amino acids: CASSPYSTGGNTEAFF. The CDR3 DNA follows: TGTGCCAGCAGTCCCTACTCTACAGGGGGGAACACTGAAGCTTTCTTT.

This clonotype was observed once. This CDR3 is CASSTPGQGVSRTEAFF. DNA of the CDR3: TGTGCCAGTAGTACCCCGGGACAGGGGGTTTCACGGACTGAAGCTTTCTTT. The chain employs TRBV19 and TRBJ1-1, with 11 bases matching TRBD1. The CDR3 runs to 17 residues. Germline trimming cut 4 bases from V and 5 bases from J; bases unmatched to any gene: 12. The germline gives CDR1 LNHDA, CDR2 SQIVND (reference sequence).

The DNA for the CDR3 is TGTGCCAGGATTAAGGGGCGCCGGATCACTGAAGCTTTCTTT. Translated: CARIKGRRITEAFF. This chain links TRBV6-4 with TRBJ1-1; tentatively, D is TRBD1 (5 bases). Trimming stripped 9 bases from V and 4 bases from J, with 18 bases between. This CDR3 is 14 amino acids long. The V gene's germline CDR1 is MRHNA and CDR2 SNTAGT.

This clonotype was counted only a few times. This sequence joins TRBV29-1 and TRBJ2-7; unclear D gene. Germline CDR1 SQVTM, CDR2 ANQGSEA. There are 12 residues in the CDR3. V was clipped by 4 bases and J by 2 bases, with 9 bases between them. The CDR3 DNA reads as TGCAGCGTTGTTTGGGGAACCTACGAGCAGTACTTC. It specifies CSVVWGTYEQYF.

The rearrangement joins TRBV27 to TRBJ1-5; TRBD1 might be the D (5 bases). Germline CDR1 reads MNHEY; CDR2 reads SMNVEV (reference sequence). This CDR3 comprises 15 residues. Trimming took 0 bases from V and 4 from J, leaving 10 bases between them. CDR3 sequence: CASSLSGALNQPQHF. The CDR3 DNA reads TGTGCCAGCAGTTTATCAGGGGCCCTAAATCAGCCCCAGCATTTT.

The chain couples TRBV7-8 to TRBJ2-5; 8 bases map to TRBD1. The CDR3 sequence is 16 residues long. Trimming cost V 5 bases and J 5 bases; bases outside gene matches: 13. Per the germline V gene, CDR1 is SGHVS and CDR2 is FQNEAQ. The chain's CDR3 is CASSAQGALTWETQYF. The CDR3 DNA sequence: TGTGCCAGCAGCGCTCAGGGGGCGCTAACTTGGGAGACCCAGTACTTC.

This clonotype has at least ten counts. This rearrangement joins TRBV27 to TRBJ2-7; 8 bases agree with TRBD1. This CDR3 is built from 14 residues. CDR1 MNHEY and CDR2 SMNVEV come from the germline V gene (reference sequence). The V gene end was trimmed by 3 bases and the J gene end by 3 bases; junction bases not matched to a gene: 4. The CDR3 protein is CASSLGDRFYEQYF. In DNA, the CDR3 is TGTGCCAGCAGTTTGGGGGACAGGTTCTACGAGCAGTACTTC.

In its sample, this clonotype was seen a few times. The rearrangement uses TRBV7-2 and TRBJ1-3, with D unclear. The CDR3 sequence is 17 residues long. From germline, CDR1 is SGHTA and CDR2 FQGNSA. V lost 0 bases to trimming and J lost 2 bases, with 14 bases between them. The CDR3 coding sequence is TGTGCCAGCAGCTTAGCCCACTTTCGGCGGGCTGGAAACACCATATATTTT. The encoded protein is CASSLAHFRRAGNTIYF.

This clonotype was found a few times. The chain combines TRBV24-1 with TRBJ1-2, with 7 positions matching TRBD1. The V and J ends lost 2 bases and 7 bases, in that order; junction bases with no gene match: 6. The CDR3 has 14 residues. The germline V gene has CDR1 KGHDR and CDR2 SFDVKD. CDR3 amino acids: CATSDSTGRGGYTF. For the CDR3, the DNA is TGTGCCACCAGTGATTCGACAGGGCGGGGTGGCTACACCTTC.

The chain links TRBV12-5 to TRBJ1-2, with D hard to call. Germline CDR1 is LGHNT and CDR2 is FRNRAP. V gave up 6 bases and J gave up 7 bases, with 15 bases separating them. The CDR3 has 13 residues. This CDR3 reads CASGPIGLRGYTF. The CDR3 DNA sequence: TGTGCTAGTGGCCCCATAGGGTTGCGTGGCTACACCTTC. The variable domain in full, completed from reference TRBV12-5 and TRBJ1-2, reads DARVTQTPRHKVTEMGQEVTMRCQPILGHNTVFWYRQTMMQGLELLAYFRNRAPLDDSGMPKDRFSAEMPDATLATLKIQPSEPRDSAVYFCASGPIGLRGYTFGSGTRLTVV.

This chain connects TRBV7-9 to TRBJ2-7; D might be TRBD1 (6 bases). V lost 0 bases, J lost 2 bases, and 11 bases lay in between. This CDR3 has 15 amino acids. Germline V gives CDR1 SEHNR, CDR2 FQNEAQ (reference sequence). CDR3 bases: TGTGCCAGCAGCTTAGCCGGGACACTGACCTACGAGCAGTACTTC. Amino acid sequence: CASSLAGTLTYEQYF.

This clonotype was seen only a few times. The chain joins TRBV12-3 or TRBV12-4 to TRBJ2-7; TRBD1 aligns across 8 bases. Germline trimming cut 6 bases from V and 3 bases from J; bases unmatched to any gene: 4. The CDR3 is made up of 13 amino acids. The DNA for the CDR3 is TGTGCCAGCAGGAAAGACAGGGGCTACGAGCAGTACTTC. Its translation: CASRKDRGYEQYF.

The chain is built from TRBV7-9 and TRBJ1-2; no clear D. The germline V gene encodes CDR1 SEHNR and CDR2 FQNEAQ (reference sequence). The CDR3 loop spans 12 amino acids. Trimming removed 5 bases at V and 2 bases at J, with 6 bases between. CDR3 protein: CASSVDNYGYTF. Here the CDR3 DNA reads TGTGCCAGCAGCGTGGACAACTATGGCTACACCTTC.

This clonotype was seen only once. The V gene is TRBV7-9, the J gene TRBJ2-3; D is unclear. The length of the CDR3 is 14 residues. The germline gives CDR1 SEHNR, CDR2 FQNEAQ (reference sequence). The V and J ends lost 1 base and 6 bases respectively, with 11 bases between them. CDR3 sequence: CASSLDPHLDTQYF. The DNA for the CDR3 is TGTGCCAGCAGCTTAGACCCTCATTTGGATACGCAGTATTTT.

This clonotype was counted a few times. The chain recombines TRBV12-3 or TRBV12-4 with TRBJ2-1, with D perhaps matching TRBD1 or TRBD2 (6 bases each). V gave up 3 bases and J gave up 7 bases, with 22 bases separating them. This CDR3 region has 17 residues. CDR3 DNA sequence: TGTGCCAGCAGTTTCGTGAGCGGACGGGGGCCTGAAAATGAGCAGTTCTTC. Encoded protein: CASSFVSGRGPENEQFF.

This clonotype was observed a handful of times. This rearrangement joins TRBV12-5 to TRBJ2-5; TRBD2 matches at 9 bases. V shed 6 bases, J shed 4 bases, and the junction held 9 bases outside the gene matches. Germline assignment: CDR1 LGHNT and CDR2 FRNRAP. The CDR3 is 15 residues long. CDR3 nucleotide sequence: TGTGCTAGTGGCGTAGCGGGGGACAACAGAGAGACCCAGTACTTC. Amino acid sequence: CASGVAGDNRETQYF.

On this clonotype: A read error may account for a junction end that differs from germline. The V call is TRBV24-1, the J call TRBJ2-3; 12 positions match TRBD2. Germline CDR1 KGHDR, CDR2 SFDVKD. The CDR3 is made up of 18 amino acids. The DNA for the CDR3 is TGTGCCACCAGTGATTGGACTAGCGGGACCGGGGGCACAGATGCGCAGTATTTT. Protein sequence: CATSDWTSGTGGTDAQYF.

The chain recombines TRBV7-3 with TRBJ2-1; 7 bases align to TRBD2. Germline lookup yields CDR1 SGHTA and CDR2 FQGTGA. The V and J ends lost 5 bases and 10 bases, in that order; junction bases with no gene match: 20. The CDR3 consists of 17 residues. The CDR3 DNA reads TGTGCCAGCAGCCCCCTAGAAACAGCGGGACTCTGGGCCGAGCAGTTCTTC. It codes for CASSPLETAGLWAEQFF.

CDR3: CASSQESGWYNEQFF. The CDR3 coding sequence is TGCGCCAGCAGCCAAGAGTCCGGGTGGTACAATGAGCAGTTCTTC. The rearrangement joins TRBV4-1 to TRBJ2-1; D unresolved. The CDR3 runs 15 residues. V gave up 0 bases and J gave up 4 bases, with 10 bases separating them. CDR1 is MGHRA and CDR2 is YSYEKL in the germline V gene.

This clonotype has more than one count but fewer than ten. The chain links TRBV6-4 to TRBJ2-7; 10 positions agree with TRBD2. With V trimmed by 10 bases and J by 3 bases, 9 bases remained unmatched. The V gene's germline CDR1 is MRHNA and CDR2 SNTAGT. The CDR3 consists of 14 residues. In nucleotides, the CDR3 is TGTGCCACCAAGGTGGCTAGCGGGGGCTACGAGCAGTACTTC. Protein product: CATKVASGGYEQYF.